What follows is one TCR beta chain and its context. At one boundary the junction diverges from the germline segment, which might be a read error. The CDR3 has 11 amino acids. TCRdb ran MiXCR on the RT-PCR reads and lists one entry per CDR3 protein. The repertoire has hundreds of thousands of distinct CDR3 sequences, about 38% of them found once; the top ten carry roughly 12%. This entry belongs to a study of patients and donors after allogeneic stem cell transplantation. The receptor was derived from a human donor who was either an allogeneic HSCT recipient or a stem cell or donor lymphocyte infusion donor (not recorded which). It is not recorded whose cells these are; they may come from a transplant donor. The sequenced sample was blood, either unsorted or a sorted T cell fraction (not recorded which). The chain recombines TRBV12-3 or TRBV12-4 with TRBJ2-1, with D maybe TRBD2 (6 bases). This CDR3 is CASSLPWVAVF. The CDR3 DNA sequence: TGTGCCAGCAGCCTACCATGGGTAGCGGTCTTC.